A single sample gave rise to the 32 T cell receptor beta chains below, sequenced in a study of T cell responses to AZD1222 COVID-19 vaccine. Only in-frame clones appear in the TCRdb table, and some are missing; sequencing was by immunoSEQ multiplex PCR. The table shows 100,000 or so clones, with just over 85% occurring only once. This material consisted of peripheral blood, taken on day 0 of AZD1222 vaccination. The receptors stem from an adult in good health.

The chain employs TRBV19 and TRBJ1-5; D is ambiguous. With 4 bases removed from V and 3 bases from J, the gap between germline ends came to 13 bases. The germline CDR1 and CDR2 sequences are LNHDA and SQIVND (reference sequence). The length of the CDR3 is 15 residues. The CDR3 DNA reads TGTGCCAGTAGTAGGTTCCCGGGAGACAATCAGCCCCAGCATTTT. Amino acid sequence: CASSRFPGDNQPQHF.

The CDR3: CASSRDGSYNEQFF. The DNA for the CDR3 is TGCGCCAGCAGCCGGGACGGCTCCTACAATGAGCAGTTCTTC. This rearrangement joins TRBV4-3 to TRBJ2-1; TRBD1 or TRBD2 may be the D gene (5 bases each). CDR3 length: 14 residues. V lost 4 bases and J lost 0, with 7 bases in between. Germline CDR1 reads LGHNA; CDR2 reads YSLEER.

The J gene is TRBJ2-1, the V gene TRBV29-1; D possibly matches TRBD1 or TRBD2 (5 bases each). Germline CDR1 and CDR2: SQVTM and ANQGSEA. Trimming removed 4 bases from V and 2 bases from J, with 15 bases in between. The CDR3 length is 15 residues. The CDR3 spells CSVVGGPSTYNEQFF. CDR3 nucleotide sequence: TGCAGCGTTGTTGGGGGACCCTCTACCTACAATGAGCAGTTCTTC.

The chain links TRBV7-2 to TRBJ1-2; no clear D. Germline V CDR1 and CDR2: SGHTA, FQGNSA. V was cut by 1 base and J by 3 bases, with 6 bases left in between. There are 13 residues in the CDR3. CDR3 in amino acids: CASSLGADYGYTF. The CDR3, as DNA: TGTGCCAGCAGCTTAGGGGCGGACTATGGCTACACCTTC.

There are a few counts of this clone. The chain recombines TRBV4-3 with TRBJ1-2, with 9 bases aligning to TRBD1. CDR3 size: 13 residues. V lost 3 bases and J lost 7; bases outside the gene matches: 3. The germline CDR1 and CDR2 sequences are LGHNA and YSLEER. For the CDR3, the DNA is TGCGCCAGCAGCCAGGACAGGGGAGGTGGCTACACCTTC. Its protein is CASSQDRGGGYTF.

The chain couples TRBV12-3 or TRBV12-4 to TRBJ2-5; the D is unclear. CDR3 length equals 12 residues. V was pared by 1 base and J by 4 bases, with 4 bases between. CDR3 loop: CASSLGLETQYF. In DNA form, the CDR3 reads TGTGCCAGCAGTTTAGGCTTAGAGACCCAGTACTTC.

V gene TRBV9 combines with J gene TRBJ2-1; TRBD2 matches 11 bases. Germline trimming cut 0 bases from V and 7 bases from J; bases unmatched to any gene: 3. This CDR3 is 15 amino acids long. The germline gives CDR1 SGDLS, CDR2 YYNGEE. The CDR3 sequence: CASSVEPSGRNEQFF. In DNA, the CDR3 is TGTGCCAGCAGCGTAGAGCCTAGCGGGAGGAATGAGCAGTTCTTC.

The CDR3 sequence: CASSPPSAGANSNQPQHF. The CDR3 DNA sequence: TGTGCCAGCTCACCACCGTCGGCGGGGGCTAACAGCAATCAGCCCCAGCATTTT. The chain carries TRBV18 and TRBJ1-5; TRBD1 might be the D (6 bases). The CDR3 runs to 18 residues. Germline lookup yields CDR1 KGHSH and CDR2 LQKENI. V lost 0 bases and J lost 1, with 16 bases in between.

This clone was observed once. The CDR3: CASSEGGPGGGTQYF. CDR3 sequence (DNA): TGTGCCAGCAGTGAAGGGGGACCTGGGGGCGGTACGCAGTATTTT. This chain uses TRBV2 with TRBJ2-3; TRBD1 might be the D (6 bases). The V and J ends lost 1 base and 8 bases respectively, with 16 bases between them. Looked up from germline, CDR1 is SNHLY and CDR2 is FYNNEI. The CDR3 runs 15 residues.

The chain is built from TRBV4-3 and TRBJ1-6; D remains ambiguous. V gave up 0 bases and J gave up 9 bases, with 9 bases separating them. CDR1 is LGHNA, CDR2 YSLEER, per germline. The CDR3 totals 14 residues. This CDR3 reads CASSQDQGISPLHF. Written as DNA, the CDR3 is TGCGCCAGCAGCCAAGATCAAGGAATTTCACCCCTCCACTTT.

The chain recombines TRBV28 with TRBJ1-4; D unresolved. The CDR3 spans 14 residues. Germline values: CDR1 MDHEN, CDR2 SYDVKM. V was clipped by 7 bases and J by 6 bases, with 15 bases between them. The CDR3, as DNA: TGTGCCAGCATCGAGCCGGGAAGAGATGAAAAACTGTTTTTT. It yields the protein CASIEPGRDEKLFF.

The chain has TRBV19 and TRBJ2-3; a possible D gene is TRBD2 (5 bases). V was pared by 3 bases and J by 1 base, with 11 bases between. CDR1 and CDR2 (germline): LNHDA, SQIVND (reference sequence). The CDR3 runs to 15 residues. The CDR3 reads CASSILAEGTDTQYF. DNA for the CDR3: TGTGCCAGTAGTATTTTGGCGGAGGGCACAGATACGCAGTATTTT.

This chain links TRBV7-2 with TRBJ2-7; no firm D call. This CDR3 has 13 residues. The V end lost 1 base, the J end lost 5 bases, and 9 bases lay between the germline ends. The germline V gene has CDR1 SGHTA and CDR2 FQGNSA. The CDR3 DNA is TGTGCCAGCAGCTTAGTTTGGGTGGACGAGCAGTACTTC. Protein sequence: CASSLVWVDEQYF.

This clone was seen a single time. Within the sample, other DNA sequences also encode this same CDR3. The chain combines TRBV18 with TRBJ2-2; D is perhaps TRBD2 (6 bases). With 1 base removed from V and 3 bases from J, the gap between germline ends came to 9 bases. The CDR3 is made up of 15 amino acids. Per germline, CDR1 KGHSH and CDR2 LQKENI. The CDR3 protein is CASSPRRGDTGELFF. CDR3 sequence (DNA): TGTGCCAGCTCACCACGGCGGGGAGACACCGGGGAGCTGTTTTTT.

This clone was picked up a small number of times. The chain links TRBV28 to TRBJ1-5; no firm D call. Germline values: CDR1 MDHEN, CDR2 SYDVKM. The V end lost 11 bases, the J end lost 0 bases, and 32 bases lay between the germline ends. This CDR3 is built from 20 residues. The CDR3 nucleotides are TGTGCCGGCTCGGCCTTTGGCCAGGAAGAGGCCGATCCTAGCAATCAGCCCCAGCATTTT. Amino acids: CAGSAFGQEEADPSNQPQHF.

The chain carries TRBV28 and TRBJ2-6; D is perhaps TRBD2 (6 bases). Trimming stripped 1 base from V and 4 bases from J, with 20 bases between. The CDR3 extends over 19 amino acids. Germline assignment: CDR1 MDHEN and CDR2 SYDVKM. The CDR3 DNA reads as TGTGCCAGCAGTTTATTGGAGGGGATTTCCCCAGGAGGGGCCAACGTCCTGACTTTC. Amino acid sequence: CASSLLEGISPGGANVLTF.

The V call is TRBV13, the J call TRBJ1-3; D not certain. Trimming removed 7 bases from V and 0 bases from J, with 7 bases in between. CDR1 and CDR2 (germline): PRHDT, FYEKMQ (reference sequence). This CDR3 has 13 amino acids. Written as DNA, the CDR3 is TGTGCCAGCATCGAGAGCTCTGGAAACACCATATATTTT. This codes for CASIESSGNTIYF. Drawing the rest from reference TRBV13 and TRBJ1-3, the complete variable domain is AAGVIQSPRHLIKEKRETATLKCYPIPRHDTVYWYQQGPGQDPQFLISFYEKMQSDKGSIPDRFSAQQFSDYHSELNMSSLELGDSALYFCASIESSGNTIYFGEGSWLTVV.

The gene calls are TRBV4-3 and TRBJ1-1; 10 bases map to TRBD1. After removal of 0 bases from V and 4 bases from J, the junction contained 5 bases not matched to a gene. The CDR3 extends over 16 amino acids. Germline lookup yields CDR1 LGHNA and CDR2 YSLEER. This chain's CDR3 is CASSQDRRQGATEAFF. The CDR3 nucleotides are TGCGCCAGCAGCCAAGATCGGAGACAGGGGGCCACTGAAGCTTTCTTT.

This clone was found once. Written as DNA, the CDR3 is TGTGCCAGCAGTTTCGGCCGAGGGAACACTGAAGCTTTCTTT. Its protein is CASSFGRGNTEAFF. The chain joins TRBV6-2 or TRBV6-3 to TRBJ1-1; no clear D. The CDR3 is made up of 14 amino acids. Germline CDR1 reads MNHEY; CDR2 reads SVGEGT. Trimming took off 4 bases at V and 1 base at J, with 10 bases between the two ends.

The J gene is TRBJ2-4, the V gene TRBV7-8; D perhaps matches TRBD2 (7 bases). Germline CDR1 and CDR2: SGHVS and FQNEAQ. The CDR3 consists of 21 residues. V dropped 1 base and J dropped 0 bases, with 25 bases sitting between them. The CDR3 nucleotides are TGTGCCAGCAGCTTAGGGCAAGGGGGGAGCCTAGCGGACCTAGCCAAAAACATTCAGTACTTC. As protein: CASSLGQGGSLADLAKNIQYF. The whole variable domain, remainder taken from reference TRBV7-8 and TRBJ2-4, is GAGVSQSPRYKVAKRGQDVALRCDPISGHVSLFWYQQALGQGPEFLTYFQNEAQLDKSGLPSDRFFAERPEGSVSTLKIQRTQQEDSAVYLCASSLGQGGSLADLAKNIQYFGAGTRLSVL.

The chain recombines TRBV12-3 or TRBV12-4 with TRBJ1-1, with TRBD1 as a possible D gene (5 bases). The CDR3 length is 11 residues. V was pared by 6 bases and J by 8 bases, with 10 bases between. The CDR3 loop reads CASSPRQEAFF. CDR3 DNA sequence: TGTGCCAGCAGCCCTAGACAGGAAGCTTTCTTT.

The rearrangement uses TRBV9 and TRBJ2-3; no clear D gene. The germline CDR1 and CDR2 sequences are SGDLS and YYNGEE. CDR3 length equals 17 residues. V lost 3 bases and J lost 4, with 21 bases in between. CDR3 protein: CASSARGTIGFPDTQYF. CDR3 bases: TGTGCCAGCAGCGCTAGAGGTACTATAGGATTTCCAGATACGCAGTATTTT.

The chain uses TRBV19 and TRBJ2-1; 8 nucleotides agree with TRBD2. Germline V CDR1 and CDR2: LNHDA, SQIVND (reference sequence). This CDR3 spans 15 amino acids. Germline trimming cut 5 bases from V and 9 bases from J; bases unmatched to any gene: 12. CDR3 in amino acids: CASSSGTSIRVEQFF. Here the CDR3 DNA reads TGTGCCAGTAGTTCAGGGACTAGTATACGAGTTGAGCAGTTCTTC.

The rearrangement joins TRBV28 to TRBJ1-2; 8 positions match TRBD1. This CDR3 contains 14 residues. V lost 5 bases to trimming and J lost 5 bases; unmatched junction nucleotides: 7. Germline CDR1 reads MDHEN; CDR2 reads SYDVKM. The CDR3 coding sequence is TGTGCCAGCAGTCGACAGGGGCTAGGTTATGGCTACACCTTC. Translating it yields CASSRQGLGYGYTF.

This clone occurred a few times. The chain uses TRBV19 and TRBJ1-4; D gene unclear. This CDR3 comprises 14 residues. CDR1 LNHDA and CDR2 SQIVND come from the germline V gene (reference sequence). Trimming shortened V by 3 bases and J by 3 bases, and 8 bases separated the two germline ends. The CDR3 DNA follows: TGTGCCAGTAGTATGCCTGGGGCTAATGAAAAACTGTTTTTT. It is translated as CASSMPGANEKLFF.

The chain uses TRBV28 and TRBJ2-7; D possibly corresponds to TRBD1 (6 bases). Per germline, CDR1 MDHEN and CDR2 SYDVKM. Trimming removed 6 bases at V and 2 bases at J, with 14 bases between. The CDR3 totals 14 residues. CDR3 sequence: CASSPTGWPYEQYF. CDR3 in DNA: TGTGCCAGCAGCCCCACAGGGTGGCCCTACGAGCAGTACTTC.

As concerns this clone: A much more abundant neighbour one base away suggests this may be a read error. Other DNA sequences of this sample code for an identical CDR3. This chain joins TRBV5-1 and TRBJ2-4, with D hard to call. Germline lookup yields CDR1 SGHRS and CDR2 YFSETQ. The ends were cut back, 5 bases at V and 0 bases at J, with 21 bases in the middle. The CDR3 totals 18 residues. CDR3 nucleotides: TGCGCCAGCAGAAGGGAAGGAATTGCGCATCTAGCCAAAAACATTCAGTACTTC. It translates to CASRREGIAHLAKNIQYF. Combining the CDR3 with reference TRBV5-1 and TRBJ2-4 gives the whole variable domain KAGVTQTPRYLIKTRGQQVTLSCSPISGHRSVSWYQQTPGQGLQFLFEYFSETQRNKGNFPGRFSGRQFSNSRSEMNVSTLELGDSALYLCASRREGIAHLAKNIQYFGAGTRLSVL.

The rearrangement uses TRBV7-9 and TRBJ1-1; D ambiguous. Germline CDR1 and CDR2: SEHNR and FQNEAQ (reference sequence). This CDR3 comprises 14 residues. V was shortened by 5 bases and J by 5 bases, with 15 bases between the two germline ends. CDR3 nucleotide sequence: TGTGCCAGCAGCCTAACCACTGGGCGGACTGAAGCTTTCTTT. This gives the protein CASSLTTGRTEAFF.

The V call is TRBV29-1, the J call TRBJ1-3; D is undetermined. The V end lost 7 bases, the J end lost 0 bases, and 19 bases lay between the germline ends. The germline V gene encodes CDR1 SQVTM and CDR2 ANQGSEA. The CDR3 extends over 16 amino acids. DNA of the CDR3: TGCAGCGATCAGGACTTCTGGCCCCTCTCTGGAAACACCATATATTTT. It codes for CSDQDFWPLSGNTIYF.

The chain has TRBV5-1 and TRBJ2-7; D is perhaps TRBD1 (6 bases). Germline V CDR1 and CDR2: SGHRS, YFSETQ. The CDR3 is 16 residues long. The ends were cut back, 0 bases at V and 2 bases at J, with 15 bases in the middle. The CDR3 nucleotides read TGCGCCAGCAGCTTGGCCAGGGACATGTTCGCCTACGAGCAGTACTTC. This gives the protein CASSLARDMFAYEQYF.

CDR3 DNA: TGTGCCAGCAGGTCGGGACAGGGGAAAAATCAGCCCCAGCATTTT. This gives the protein CASRSGQGKNQPQHF. V and J are TRBV28 and TRBJ1-5; 10 bases line up with TRBD1. V dropped 6 bases and J dropped 4; count of bases not matched to a gene: 6. Germline V gene lookup returns CDR1 MDHEN and CDR2 SYDVKM. This CDR3 is 15 amino acids long.

V gene TRBV19 combines with J gene TRBJ2-3, with 12 nucleotides matching TRBD1. V gave up 4 bases and J gave up 6 bases; unmatched junction bases: 5. The CDR3 spans 15 residues. The germline CDR1 and CDR2 sequences are LNHDA and SQIVND (reference sequence). Here the CDR3 DNA reads TGTGCCAGTAGTAGCCGGGACAGGGGGCCTGATACGCAGTATTTT. It encodes CASSSRDRGPDTQYF.